A selection of T cell receptor beta chains follows, all from one sample in a study of blood T cell repertoires in COVID-19. TCRdb's copy holds only in-frame clones and misses some; the assay was immunoSEQ multiplex PCR. The data contain some 390,000 clones, more than 85% of them singletons. Sequencing used peripheral blood. These receptors were obtained from a human donor in a cohort sampled during active COVID-19. CDR3s include the opening cysteine and the closing phenylalanine or tryptophan.

>TRBV2
CASSEVRGLDSPLHF
>TRBV5-1
CASSLAISGGVVTKKETQYF
>TRBV5-1
CASSLAFGLAGVGNEQFF
>TRBV11-2
CASSLGGAWGNTIYF
>TRBV4-2
CASRQGTLNTGELFF
>TRBV4-1
CASSRLSGLAGVTDTQYF
>TRBV2
CASSRVNTGELFF
>TRBV5-8
CASSLEGAGGYNQPQHF
>TRBV7-7
CASSPGLAGGREQFF
>TRBV11-3
CASSLGRTGKETQYF
>TRBV19
CATSKTDHGNTIYF
>TRBV5-1
CASGLLSGRNTGELFF
>TRBV30
CAWSVVSGYTF
>TRBV9
CASSARDTTNEKLFF
>TRBV3-1/TRBV3-2
CASSQVVGRGRDTQYF
>TRBV7-6
CASSFIRPGQGRNEQYF
>TRBV14
CASSQDRGDTQYF
>TRBV5-1
CASSLAAGLTYEQYF
>TRBV9
CASSRSGGGETQYF
>TRBV4-1
CASSHREQFYEQYF
>TRBV9
CASSPRDPGEQYF
>TRBV28
CATRRDGELFF
>TRBV7-9
CASSFMGQLNEQYF
>TRBV6-1
CASSELAQFPFF
>TRBV6-2/TRBV6-3
CASSYTGYGQKQFF
>TRBV14
CASSSSSNYGYTF
>TRBV28
CASSDRVNEQFF
>TRBV29-1
CSATQGEETQYF
>TRBV6-5
CASNLGQEVTEAFF
>TRBV5-1
CASRTAGRSPLHF
>TRBV5-1
CASSLAGTGERSDTQYF
>TRBV5-1
CASSLSGVDNEQFF
>TRBV15
CATSRGTSEQETQYF
>TRBV5-4
CASSLIHAGETQYF
>TRBV4-2
CASSQDESYEQYF
>TRBV28
CASSSPGLAGGDNEQFF